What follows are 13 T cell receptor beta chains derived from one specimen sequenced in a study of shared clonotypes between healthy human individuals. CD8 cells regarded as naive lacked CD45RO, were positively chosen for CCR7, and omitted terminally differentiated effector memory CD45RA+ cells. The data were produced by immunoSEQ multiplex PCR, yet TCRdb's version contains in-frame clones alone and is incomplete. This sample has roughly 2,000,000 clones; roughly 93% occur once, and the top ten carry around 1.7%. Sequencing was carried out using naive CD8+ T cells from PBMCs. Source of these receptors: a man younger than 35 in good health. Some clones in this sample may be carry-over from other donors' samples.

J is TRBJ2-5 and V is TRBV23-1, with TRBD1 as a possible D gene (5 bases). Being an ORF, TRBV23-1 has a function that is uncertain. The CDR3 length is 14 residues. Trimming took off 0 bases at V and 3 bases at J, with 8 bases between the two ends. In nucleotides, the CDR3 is TGCGCCAGCAGTCAATCCCCCAGGGAAGAGACCCAGTACTTC. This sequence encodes CASSQSPREETQYF.

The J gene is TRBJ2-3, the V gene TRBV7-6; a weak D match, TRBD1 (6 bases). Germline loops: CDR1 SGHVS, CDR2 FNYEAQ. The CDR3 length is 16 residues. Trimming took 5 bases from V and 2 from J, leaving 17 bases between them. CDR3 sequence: CASSPPLTGYTDTQYF. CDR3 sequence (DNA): TGTGCCAGCAGCCCCCCCTTGACAGGCTACACAGATACGCAGTATTTT.

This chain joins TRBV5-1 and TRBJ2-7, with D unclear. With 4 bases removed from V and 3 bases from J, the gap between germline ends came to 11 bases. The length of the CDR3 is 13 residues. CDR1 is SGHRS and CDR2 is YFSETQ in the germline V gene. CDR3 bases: TGCGCCAGCAGCGACCGGGCCAGCTACGAGCAGTACTTC. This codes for CASSDRASYEQYF.

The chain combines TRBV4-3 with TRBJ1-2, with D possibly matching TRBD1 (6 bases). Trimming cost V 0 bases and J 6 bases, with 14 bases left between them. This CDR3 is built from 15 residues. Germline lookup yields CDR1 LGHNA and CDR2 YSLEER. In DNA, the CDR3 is TGCGCCAGCAGCCAAGATACCACAGGGTGGGATGGCTACACCTTC. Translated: CASSQDTTGWDGYTF.

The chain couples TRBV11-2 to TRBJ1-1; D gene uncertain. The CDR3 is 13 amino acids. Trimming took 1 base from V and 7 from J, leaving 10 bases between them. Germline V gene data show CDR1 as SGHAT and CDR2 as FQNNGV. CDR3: CASSLGAGFEAFF. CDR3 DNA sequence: TGTGCCAGCAGCTTAGGGGCTGGGTTTGAAGCTTTCTTT.

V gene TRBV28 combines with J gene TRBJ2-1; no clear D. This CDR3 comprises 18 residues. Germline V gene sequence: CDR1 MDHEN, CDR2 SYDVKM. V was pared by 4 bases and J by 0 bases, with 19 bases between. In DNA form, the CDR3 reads TGTGCCAGCAGTTCCGTCCGCAACTACAAAAGCTCCTACAATGAGCAGTTCTTC. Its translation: CASSSVRNYKSSYNEQFF.

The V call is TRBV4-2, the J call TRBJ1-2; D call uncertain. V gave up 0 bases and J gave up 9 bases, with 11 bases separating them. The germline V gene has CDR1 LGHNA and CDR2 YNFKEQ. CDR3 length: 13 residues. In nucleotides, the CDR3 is TGTGCCAGCAGCCAAGATGCCCCTAGGAGCTACACCTTC. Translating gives CASSQDAPRSYTF.

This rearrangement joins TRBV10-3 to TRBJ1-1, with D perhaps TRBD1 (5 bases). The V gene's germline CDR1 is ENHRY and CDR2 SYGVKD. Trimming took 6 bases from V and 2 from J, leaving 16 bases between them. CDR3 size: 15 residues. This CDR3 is CAIRQNPGGNTEAFF. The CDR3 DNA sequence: TGTGCCATCAGACAAAACCCTGGGGGAAACACTGAAGCTTTCTTT.

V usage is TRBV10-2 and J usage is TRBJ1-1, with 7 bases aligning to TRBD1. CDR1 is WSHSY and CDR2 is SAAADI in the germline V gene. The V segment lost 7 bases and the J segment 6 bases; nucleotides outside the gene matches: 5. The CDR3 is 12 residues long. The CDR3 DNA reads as TGCGCCAGCATGTCCAGGGGGGCTGAAGCTTTCTTT. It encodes CASMSRGAEAFF.

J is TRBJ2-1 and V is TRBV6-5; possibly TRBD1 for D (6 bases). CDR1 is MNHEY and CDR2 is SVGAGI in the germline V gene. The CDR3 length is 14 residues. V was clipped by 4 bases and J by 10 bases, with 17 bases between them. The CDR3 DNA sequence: TGTGCCAGCAGTTCGCAGGGGCGCCGGGGAGAGCAGTTCTTC. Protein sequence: CASSSQGRRGEQFF.

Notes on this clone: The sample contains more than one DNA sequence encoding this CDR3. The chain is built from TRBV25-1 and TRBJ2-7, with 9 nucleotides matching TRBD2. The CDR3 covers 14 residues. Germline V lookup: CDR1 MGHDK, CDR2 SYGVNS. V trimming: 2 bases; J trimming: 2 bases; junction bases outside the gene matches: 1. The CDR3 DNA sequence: TGTGCCAGCAGTGAAAGCGGGGGGACCTACGAGCAGTACTTC. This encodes CASSESGGTYEQYF.

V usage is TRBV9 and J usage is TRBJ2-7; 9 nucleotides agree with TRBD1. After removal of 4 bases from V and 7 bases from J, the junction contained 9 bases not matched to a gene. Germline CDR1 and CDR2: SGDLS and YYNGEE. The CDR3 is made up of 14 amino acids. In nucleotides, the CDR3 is TGTGCCAGCAGCCCCGGGACAGGGTTAGATGAGCAGTACTTC. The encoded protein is CASSPGTGLDEQYF.

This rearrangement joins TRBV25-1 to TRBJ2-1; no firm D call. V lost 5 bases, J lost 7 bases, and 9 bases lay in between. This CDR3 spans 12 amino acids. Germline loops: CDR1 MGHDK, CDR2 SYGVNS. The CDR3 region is CASSPPRNEQFF. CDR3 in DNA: TGTGCCAGCAGTCCCCCGAGAAATGAGCAGTTCTTC.